The next 18 T cell receptor beta chains were all read from a single sample in a study of blood T cell repertoires in COVID-19 (TCRdb year 2020). Receptor libraries were prepared by the immunoSEQ multiplex PCR assay. The table was pulled from immuneACCESS by TCRdb, which kept in-frame rearrangements only. Such tables lose some clones; where checked, under half of the loss comes from unresolved V genes, and the rest has no known cause. This sample gives hundreds of thousands of clones in total; around 82% of them show up just once. The leading ten clones occupy 3% to 4.5% of the sample. The sample taken for sequencing was PBMCs or T cells enriched from blood (not recorded which). All receptors come from a middle-aged woman who had been exposed to COVID-19.

This rearrangement joins TRBV19 to TRBJ1-6; no firm D call. The CDR3 totals 15 residues. Trimming removed 6 bases at V and 10 bases at J, with 19 bases between. The V gene's germline CDR1 is LNHDA and CDR2 SQIVND (reference sequence). This CDR3 reads CASSRLPGVESPLHF. For the CDR3, the DNA is TGTGCCAGTAGCCGACTCCCGGGAGTTGAGTCACCCCTCCACTTT.

This chain uses TRBV7-9 with TRBJ1-1; D uncertain. The V gene's germline CDR1 is SEHNR and CDR2 FQNEAQ (reference sequence). V dropped 9 bases and J dropped 1 base, with 21 bases sitting between them. This CDR3 spans 16 amino acids. The CDR3 spells CAREDIREHSNTEAFF. Here the CDR3 DNA reads TGTGCCAGAGAGGATATCCGGGAGCACTCGAACACTGAAGCTTTCTTT.

V and J are TRBV7-9 and TRBJ2-2; 11 bases match TRBD1. Germline V CDR1 and CDR2: SEHNR, FQNEAQ (reference sequence). V gave up 5 bases and J gave up 3 bases; unmatched junction bases: 5. The CDR3 contains 16 residues. CDR3 loop: CASSPRGQGDTGELFF. Here the CDR3 DNA reads TGTGCCAGCAGCCCTAGGGGACAGGGGGACACCGGGGAGCTGTTTTTT.

The V gene is TRBV7-2, the J gene TRBJ2-7, with 13 bases fitting TRBD2. From germline, CDR1 is SGHTA and CDR2 FQGNSA. J was trimmed by 0 bases and V by 1 base; bases with no gene match: 6. CDR3 length: 18 residues. The CDR3, as DNA: TGTGCCAGCAGCTTAGTTGGGACTAGCGGGACTTACTCCTACGAGCAGTACTTC. It encodes CASSLVGTSGTYSYEQYF.

This clone was seen a single time. The V gene is TRBV28, the J gene TRBJ1-1; D is unresolved. The V gene's germline CDR1 is MDHEN and CDR2 SYDVKM. This CDR3 is 13 amino acids long. The V gene lost 2 bases and the J gene lost 4 bases, with 8 bases spanning the gap. The CDR3 loop reads CASSLGPTTEAFF. The CDR3 nucleotides are TGTGCCAGCAGTTTAGGGCCGACCACTGAAGCTTTCTTT. The whole variable domain, filled in from reference TRBV28 and TRBJ1-1, reads DVKVTQSSRYLVKRTGEKVFLECVQDMDHENMFWYRQDPGLGLRLIYFSYDVKMKEKGDIPEGYSVSREKKERFSLILESASTNQTSMYLCASSLGPTTEAFFGQGTRLTVV.

The V and J genes are TRBV6-2 or TRBV6-3 and TRBJ2-5; 8 bases agree with TRBD2. Per germline, CDR1 MNHEY and CDR2 SVGEGT. V was clipped by 5 bases and J by 1 base; unmatched bases: 6. This CDR3 spans 15 amino acids. The CDR3 region is CASSRGGTTQETQYF. For the CDR3, the DNA is TGTGCCAGCAGTCGGGGGGGGACCACCCAAGAGACCCAGTACTTC.

J is TRBJ2-7 and V is TRBV3-1 (or the pseudogene TRBV3-2); D remains ambiguous. The CDR3 consists of 13 residues. The V and J ends lost 0 bases and 3 bases respectively, with 6 bases between them. CDR1 is LGHDT and CDR2 is YNNKEL in the germline V gene (reference sequence). CDR3: CASSQDWSYEQYF. The CDR3 DNA reads TGTGCCAGCAGCCAAGATTGGAGCTACGAGCAGTACTTC.

This chain connects TRBV19 to TRBJ1-2; TRBD1 aligns across 9 bases. The CDR3 length is 15 residues. V was pared by 6 bases and J by 4 bases, with 9 bases of the junction left unmatched. Germline V lookup: CDR1 LNHDA, CDR2 SQIVND (reference sequence). CDR3 nucleotide sequence: TGTGCCAGTAGCGGGGGACAGGGCGGATTCTATGGCTACACCTTC. Translated: CASSGGQGGFYGYTF.

This chain connects TRBV7-2 to TRBJ1-2, with 7 bases lining up with TRBD1. The CDR3 is 15 amino acids. V lost 5 bases, J lost 3 bases, and 9 bases stayed unmatched. Germline V CDR1 and CDR2: SGHTA, FQGNSA. The CDR3 sequence is CASSISTGEDYGYTF. CDR3 nucleotide sequence: TGTGCCAGCAGCATATCAACAGGGGAGGACTATGGCTACACCTTC.

In its sample, this clone was seen a few times. The chain links TRBV5-1 to TRBJ2-3; TRBD2 might be the D (6 bases). The CDR3 length is 13 residues. Germline CDR1 SGHRS, CDR2 YFSETQ. Trimming took 3 bases from V and 4 from J, leaving 9 bases between them. Here the CDR3 DNA reads TGCGCCAGCAGCTCCGGGGAGGCAGATACGCAGTATTTT. Translation gives CASSSGEADTQYF.

The chain uses TRBV30 and TRBJ1-1, with a weak D call TRBD1 (6 bases). The CDR3 spans 13 residues. Germline values: CDR1 GTSNPN, CDR2 SVGIG (reference sequence). The V end lost 1 base, the J end lost 10 bases, and 16 bases lay between the germline ends. The CDR3 loop is CAWSEVEGEGAFF. As DNA, the CDR3 is TGTGCCTGGAGTGAGGTAGAGGGGGAAGGAGCTTTCTTT. The complete variable domain, with remaining parts taken from reference TRBV30 and TRBJ1-1, reads SQTIHQWPATLVQPVGSPLSLECTVEGTSNPNLYWYRQAAGRGLQLLFYSVGIGQISSEVPQNLSASRPQDRQFILSSKKLLLSDSGFYLCAWSEVEGEGAFFGQGTRLTVV.

The rearrangement joins TRBV5-4 to TRBJ1-6; 7 nucleotides match TRBD1. The CDR3 is 16 residues long. Germline CDR1 reads SGHNT; CDR2 reads YYREEE (reference sequence). With V trimmed by 3 bases and J by 0 bases, 3 bases remained unmatched. CDR3 nucleotide sequence: TGTGCCAGCAGCTCGGACAGGAGCTCCTATAATTCACCCCTCCACTTT. Translated: CASSSDRSSYNSPLHF.

The chain employs TRBV18 and TRBJ1-5; D gene ambiguous. The CDR3 is 13 residues long. Per germline, CDR1 KGHSH and CDR2 LQKENI. V lost 5 bases and J lost 6, with 11 bases in between. The CDR3 DNA reads as TGTGCCAGCTCAGGACCCGGGAGTCAGCCCCAGCATTTT. It encodes CASSGPGSQPQHF. The complete variable domain, with remaining parts taken from reference TRBV18 and TRBJ1-5, reads NAGVMQNPRHLVRRRGQEARLRCSPMKGHSHVYWYRQLPEEGLKFMVYLQKENIIDESGMPKERFSAEFPKEGPSILRIQQVVRGDSAAYFCASSGPGSQPQHFGDGTRLSIL.

The chain joins TRBV27 to TRBJ2-3; 7 nucleotides line up with TRBD1. The CDR3 spans 16 residues. Per the germline V gene, CDR1 is MNHEY and CDR2 is SMNVEV (reference sequence). The V segment lost 4 bases and the J segment 7 bases; nucleotides outside the gene matches: 14. CDR3 protein: CASSSRQGNARHTQYF. The CDR3 nucleotides are TGTGCCAGCAGTTCCAGACAGGGAAACGCACGTCATACGCAGTATTTT.

The chain has TRBV5-8 and TRBJ1-2; TRBD1 might be the D (5 bases). CDR1 is SGHTS and CDR2 is YDEGEE in the germline V gene. V was clipped by 2 bases and J by 2 bases, with 13 bases between them. This CDR3 is built from 15 residues. Here the CDR3 DNA reads TGTGCCAGCAGCTTAACGAGTGACAGAAACTATGGCTACACCTTC. As protein: CASSLTSDRNYGYTF.

Comment on this clone: Other DNA sequences within the sample encode an identical CDR3. The J gene is TRBJ2-3, the V gene TRBV19, with 7 bases fitting TRBD1. Losses at the gene ends were 5 bases for V and 3 bases for J; bases not matched to a gene: 5. Looked up from germline, CDR1 is LNHDA and CDR2 is SQIVND (reference sequence). The CDR3 sequence is 14 residues long. The CDR3 region is CASSPRQGTDTQYF. CDR3 sequence (DNA): TGTGCCAGTAGTCCACGACAGGGAACAGATACGCAGTATTTT.

Here the CDR3 DNA reads TGTGCCAGCAGCTTAGGGACTTTTGAAAAACTGTTTTTT. This sequence encodes CASSLGTFEKLFF. This rearrangement joins TRBV7-9 to TRBJ1-4; no definite D call. Germline loops: CDR1 SEHNR, CDR2 FQNEAQ (reference sequence). CDR3 size: 13 residues. Trimming took off 1 base at V and 7 bases at J, with 7 bases between the two ends.

The V and J genes are TRBV4-2 and TRBJ1-5; 9 nucleotides line up with TRBD1. The trim removed 2 bases at V and 6 bases at J, leaving 2 bases unmatched. This CDR3 has 14 amino acids. Germline V lookup: CDR1 LGHNA, CDR2 YNFKEQ. In DNA form, the CDR3 reads TGTGCCAGCAGCCAAAGGGACAGGGCTCAGCCCCAGCATTTT. As protein: CASSQRDRAQPQHF.